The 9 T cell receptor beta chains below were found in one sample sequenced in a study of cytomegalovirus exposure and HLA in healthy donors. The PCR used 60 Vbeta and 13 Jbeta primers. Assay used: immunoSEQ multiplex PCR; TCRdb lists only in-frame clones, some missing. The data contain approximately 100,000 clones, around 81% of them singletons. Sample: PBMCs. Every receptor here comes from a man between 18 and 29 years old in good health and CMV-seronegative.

The DNA of the CDR3 is TGTGCCAGCAGTTTCGGACAGACCCGGTACACTGAAGCTTTCTTT. Its protein product is CASSFGQTRYTEAFF. This sequence joins TRBV6-5 and TRBJ1-1; weak D call: TRBD1 (6 bases). CDR1 MNHEY and CDR2 SVGAGI come from the germline V gene. The CDR3 sequence is 15 residues long. Trimming shortened V by 4 bases and J by 3 bases, and 15 bases separated the two germline ends.

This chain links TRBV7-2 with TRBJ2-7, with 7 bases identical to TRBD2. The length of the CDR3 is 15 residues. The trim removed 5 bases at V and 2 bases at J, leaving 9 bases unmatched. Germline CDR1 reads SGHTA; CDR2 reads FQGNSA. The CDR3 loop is CASSVDQAGTYEQYF. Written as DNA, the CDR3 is TGTGCCAGCAGCGTGGATCAAGCGGGGACCTACGAGCAGTACTTC.

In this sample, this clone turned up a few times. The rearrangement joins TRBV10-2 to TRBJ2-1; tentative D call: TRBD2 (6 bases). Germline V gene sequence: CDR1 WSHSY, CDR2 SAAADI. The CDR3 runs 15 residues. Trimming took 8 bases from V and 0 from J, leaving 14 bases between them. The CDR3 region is CASGVRDFSYNEQFF. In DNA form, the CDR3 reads TGCGCCAGCGGGGTCCGGGACTTCTCCTACAATGAGCAGTTCTTC.

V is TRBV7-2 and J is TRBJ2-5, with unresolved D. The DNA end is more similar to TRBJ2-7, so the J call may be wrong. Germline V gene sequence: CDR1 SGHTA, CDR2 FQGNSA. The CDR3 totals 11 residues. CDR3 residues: CASSATSEQYF. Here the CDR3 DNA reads TGTGCCAGCAGCGCCACCTCCGAGCAGTACTTC.

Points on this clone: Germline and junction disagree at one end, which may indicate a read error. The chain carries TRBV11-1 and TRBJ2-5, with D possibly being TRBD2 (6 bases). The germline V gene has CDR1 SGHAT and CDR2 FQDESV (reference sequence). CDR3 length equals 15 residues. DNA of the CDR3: TGTGCCAGCAGCGTAGCGGTTCCCGGGAAAGAGACCCAGTACTTC. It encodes CASSVAVPGKETQYF.

The chain's CDR3 is CAWSRDRPYGYTF. Written as DNA, the CDR3 is TGTGCCTGGAGCCGGGACAGGCCCTATGGCTACACCTTC. The chain couples TRBV30 to TRBJ1-2, with 8 bases fitting TRBD1. The V segment lost 3 bases and the J segment 4 bases; nucleotides outside the gene matches: 4. The CDR3 consists of 13 residues. The germline CDR1 and CDR2 sequences are GTSNPN and SVGIG (reference sequence). Drawing the rest from reference TRBV30 and TRBJ1-2, the complete variable domain is SQTIHQWPATLVQPVGSPLSLECTVEGTSNPNLYWYRQAAGRGLQLLFYSVGIGQISSEVPQNLSASRPQDRQFILSSKKLLLSDSGFYLCAWSRDRPYGYTFGSGTRLTVV.

This CDR3 reads CASSPGQRVNTEAFF. The CDR3 DNA sequence: TGTGCCAGCTCACCGGGACAGAGAGTGAACACTGAAGCTTTCTTT. The chain joins TRBV18 to TRBJ1-1; 7 bases agree with TRBD1. Germline assignment: CDR1 KGHSH and CDR2 LQKENI. V dropped 3 bases and J dropped 0; count of bases not matched to a gene: 4. This CDR3 region has 15 residues.

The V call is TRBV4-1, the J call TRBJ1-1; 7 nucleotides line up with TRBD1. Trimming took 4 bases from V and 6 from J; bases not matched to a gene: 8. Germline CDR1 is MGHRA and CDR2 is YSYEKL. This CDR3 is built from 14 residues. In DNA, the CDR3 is TGCGCCAGCAGCCCGACAGGGATCTCCCCTGAAGCTTTCTTT. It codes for CASSPTGISPEAFF.

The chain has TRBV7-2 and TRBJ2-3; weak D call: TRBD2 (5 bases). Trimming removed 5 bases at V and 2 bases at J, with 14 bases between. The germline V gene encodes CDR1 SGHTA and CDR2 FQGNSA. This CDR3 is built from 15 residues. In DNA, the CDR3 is TGTGCCAGCAGCAAGAGGGCAGTCCCCACAGATACGCAGTATTTT. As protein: CASSKRAVPTDTQYF. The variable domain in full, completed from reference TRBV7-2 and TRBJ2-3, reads GAGVSQSPSNKVTEKGKDVELRCDPISGHTALYWYRQSLGQGLEFLIYFQGNSAPDKSGLPSDRFSAERTGGSVSTLTIQRTQQEDSAVYLCASSKRAVPTDTQYFGPGTRLTVL.